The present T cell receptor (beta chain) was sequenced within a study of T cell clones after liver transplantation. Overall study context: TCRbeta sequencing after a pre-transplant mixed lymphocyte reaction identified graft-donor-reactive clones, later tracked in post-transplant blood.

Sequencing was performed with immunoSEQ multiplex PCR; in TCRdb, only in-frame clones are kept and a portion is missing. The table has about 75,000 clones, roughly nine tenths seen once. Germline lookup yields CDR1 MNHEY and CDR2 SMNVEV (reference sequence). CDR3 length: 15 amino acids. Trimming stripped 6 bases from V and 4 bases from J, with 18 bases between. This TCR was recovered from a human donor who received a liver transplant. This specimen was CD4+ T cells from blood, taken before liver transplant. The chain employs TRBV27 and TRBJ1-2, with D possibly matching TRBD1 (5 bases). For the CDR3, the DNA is TGTGCCAGCAGCTCGGGGGTAAATCGGGTCTATGGCTACACCTTC. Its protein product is CASSSGVNRVYGYTF.